The sequence of this TCR beta chain was determined in a study of Ad26.COV2.S vaccination and SARS-CoV-2 variants. Whole-study context: Doses of Ad26.COV2.S were injected into muscle once or twice, 56 days apart.

Trimming removed 11 bases at V and 1 base at J, with 12 bases between. The V gene's germline CDR1 is SEHNR and CDR2 FQNEAQ (reference sequence). This CDR3 spans 13 amino acids. Specified treatment: 15 to 20 received Ad26.COV2.S at low or high dose, single or two shots; about five received placebo; per-sample allocation not given. Day 63 following the first vaccine or placebo injection was when the samples were taken. Repertoires were generated with immunoSEQ multiplex PCR, while TCRdb's copy carries only in-frame clones and drops some. The sample holds 410,000 or so clones; approximately 92% are singletons and the top ten take about 12%.

The sample here was peripheral blood, taken in a trial of Ad26.COV2.S vaccine versus placebo. The chain carries TRBV7-9 and TRBJ2-1; D is perhaps TRBD2 (6 bases). The sequence was obtained from a person between 18 and 65 years old who received the Ad26.COV2.S COVID-19 vaccine or a placebo. This CDR3 is CAGRDGSYNEQFF. In nucleotides, the CDR3 is TGTGCCGGGCGGGATGGGTCCTACAATGAGCAGTTCTTC.